This TCR beta chain originates from a study of cytomegalovirus exposure and HLA in healthy donors. Sequencing was performed with immunoSEQ multiplex PCR; in TCRdb, only in-frame clones are kept and a portion is missing. The repertoire holds some 68,000 clones, with roughly 95% as singletons. Whole-study results and caveats: A subsequent analysis found that TCR clusters from the first cohort also tended to co-occur in the approximately 130 validation repertoires, with around 94% of cluster scores above 0. A list of 164 TCR beta chains associated with cytomegalovirus was given. Both high specificity and high sensitivity reportedly marked the classifier's diagnosis of cytomegalovirus status.

A remark on this clone: What it binds is not known.

Germline V gene sequence: CDR1 GTSNPN, CDR2 SVGIG (reference sequence). J lost 15 bases, V lost 4 bases, and 11 bases had no gene match. This CDR3 is built from 12 residues. The receptor's source is a young man in good health and CMV-seronegative. V is TRBV30 and J is TRBJ2-1; 8 bases match TRBD2. The sequencing input was PBMCs. CDR3 sequence reads: CAWTRGAGVLFF. The CDR3 DNA follows: TGTGCCTGGACTCGAGGAGCGGGAGTGTTGTTCTTC.